This TCR beta chain was obtained from a study of a mutant IDH1 vaccine in newly diagnosed glioma. Study-level information: Patients began vaccination 4-6 weeks after radiotherapy alone, or with temozolomide cycles. Among treated patients, roughly 60% were male and around 40% female, and mean age was roughly 40 years. Patients' prior therapy spanned radiotherapy, temozolomide, or both; most underwent both. Points from the study as a whole: Variations in leading peripheral T cell clonotypes appeared to have no connection with pseudoprogression.

The sample's time point: week 23, last vaccination. Each dose delivered 300 ug of mutant IDH1 20-mer peptide subcutaneously with imiquimod. Assay: immunoSEQ multiplex PCR; the TCRdb copy retains only in-frame clones and omits some. This sample yields about 38,000 clones, of which 75% to 85% are seen a single time; 5.1% belongs to the top ten. Germline trimming cut 3 bases from V and 4 bases from J; bases unmatched to any gene: 8. The CDR3 runs 16 residues. Looked up from germline, CDR1 is MNHEY and CDR2 is SVGAGI. Comment on this clone: Antigen: not known.

The chain couples TRBV6-5 to TRBJ2-1; 8 nucleotides agree with TRBD2. Specimen: PBMCs, collected from a glioma patient whose treatment included an IDH1 peptide vaccine. This clonotype was obtained from a man aged 40-50 years with glioma. In nucleotides, the CDR3 is TGTGCCAGCAGTTATAGAACTAGCGGAGCTTACAATGAGCAGTTCTTC. It is translated as CASSYRTSGAYNEQFF.